This paragraph covers one TCR beta chain sequence. This entry comes from a study of T cell responses to AZD1222 COVID-19 vaccine. Germline V gene lookup returns CDR1 MNHEY and CDR2 SMNVEV (reference sequence). This CDR3 spans 15 amino acids. Trimming left V 0 bases short and J 3 bases short, with 11 bases between. The data were produced by immunoSEQ multiplex PCR, yet TCRdb's version contains in-frame clones alone and is incomplete. The sample has about 150,000 clones; under 95% are singletons. The chain carries TRBV27 and TRBJ1-1; no firm D call. The clonotype comes from an adult who received the AZD1222 COVID-19 vaccine. The sequences come from peripheral blood, collected 28 days after the second AZD1222 dose. The CDR3 coding sequence is TGTGCCAGCAGTTTATCGGAGGTTCGGGACACTGAAGCTTTCTTT. This encodes CASSLSEVRDTEAFF.